The rows below give T cell receptor beta chains drawn from one sample of a study of T cells in Graves' hyperthyroidism and ophthalmopathy. TCRdb recomputed calls from the multiplex PCR reads with MiXCR, one row per CDR3 protein. Among 750,000 to 900,000 distinct CDR3 sequences listed, more than 30% were seen once. Sequenced sample: blood. These receptors came from a man aged 18-30 years with Graves' hyperthyroidism. Each CDR3 is given with its conserved first and last residue. The order of the fields is D gene, clone size, J gene, V gene, CDR3 DNA, CDR3 protein. D genes are given only for firm matches. Part of the rows lack a size; the others show once, few, many or a class for expanded clones.

>TRBD1|.|TRBJ2-7|TRBV10-3
TGTGCCAGCAGTGCTAGACAGGGTCAATTCTACGAGCAGTACTTC
CASSARQGQFYEQYF
>TRBD2|.|TRBJ2-7|TRBV20-1
TGCAGTGCTAGAGATGCGGGAGACTCCTACGAGCAGTACTTC
CSARDAGDSYEQYF
>.|many|TRBJ1-3|TRBV2
TGTGCCAGCATCCCCCGTGGACAGGGAAACACCATATATTTT
CASIPRGQGNTIYF
>.|.|TRBJ2-5|TRBV12-3/TRBV12-4
TGTGCCAGCAGGACGATAGGGGAAGAGACCCAGTACTTC
CASRTIGEETQYF
>.|.|TRBJ1-6|TRBV25-1
TGTGCCAGCAGCCTGATGGGGGACTCACCCCTCCACTTT
CASSLMGDSPLHF
>.|many|TRBJ1-1|TRBV19
TGTGCCAGTAGGCGGACAGTCGACACTGAAGCTTTCTTT
CASRRTVDTEAFF
>TRBD1|.|TRBJ1-3|TRBV25-1
TGTGCCAGCGTGATTGGGACAGCGGGAAACACCATATATTTT
CASVIGTAGNTIYF
>TRBD1|.|TRBJ2-5|TRBV6-6
TGTGCCAGCAGTCCGTGGACAGGGGCCCAAGAGACCCAGTACTTC
CASSPWTGAQETQYF
>.|few|TRBJ2-5|TRBV5-1
TGCGCCAGCAGCGAGGTACTCTCCTACCAAGAGACCCAGTACTTC
CASSEVLSYQETQYF
>TRBD1|many|TRBJ1-1|TRBV10-3
TGTGCCATCAGTGAGTCCGGGACAGTCGGCACTGAAGCTTTCTTT
CAISESGTVGTEAFF
>.|.|TRBJ1-3|TRBV7-9
TGTGCCAGCAGCTTAGATGACAGAGGAAACACCATATATTTT
CASSLDDRGNTIYF
>TRBD1|.|TRBJ1-1|TRBV29-1
TGCAGCGTTGGTCTCGACAGGGGAGGCGACACTGAAGCTTTCTTT
CSVGLDRGGDTEAFF
>.|.|TRBJ1-4|TRBV20-1
TGCAGTGCTAGTACAGGCTTGAACACTGAAAAACTGTTTTTT
CSASTGLNTEKLFF
>.|few|TRBJ1-5|TRBV20-1
TGCAGTGCTACCCCTGAAAGATATCAGCCCCAGCATTTT
CSATPERYQPQHF
>.|.|TRBJ1-5|TRBV20-1
TGCAGTGCTAGAGGCCTCAGGGACCAGCATTTT
CSARGLRDQHF
>TRBD1|few|TRBJ1-1|TRBV7-2
TGTGCCAGCAGTTCCGGGACAGCAAAAATGAACACTGAAGCTTTCTTT
CASSSGTAKMNTEAFF
>.|many|TRBJ1-1|TRBV7-2
TGTGCCAGCAGAACTATGTCTTCCGCTGAAGCTTTCTTT
CASRTMSSAEAFF
>TRBD1|many|TRBJ2-7|TRBV20-1
TGCAGTGCCCTCGGACAGGGAGGATACGAGCAGTACTTC
CSALGQGGYEQYF
>TRBD1|few|TRBJ1-6|TRBV7-2
TGTGCCAGCAGCCTTCCGGGACAGAGGAATAATTCACCCCTCCACTTT
CASSLPGQRNNSPLHF
>.|.|TRBJ1-5|TRBV6-5
TGTGCCAGCAGTTACGAACAGGGCGGTCAGCCCCAGCATTTT
CASSYEQGGQPQHF
>.|few|TRBJ2-5|TRBV7-8
TGTGCCAGCAGTTTGTTGCCGCGTAGAGAGACCCAGTACTTC
CASSLLPRRETQYF
>.|few|TRBJ2-7|TRBV19
TGTGCCAGTAGTATAGATCCCCGGGACAATCCAGCCTACGAGCAGTACTTC
CASSIDPRDNPAYEQYF
>.|.|TRBJ2-7|TRBV14
TGTGCCAGCAGCCAAGAGCAGGGTGCAGCTTCCTACGAGCAGTACTTC
CASSQEQGAASYEQYF
>.|few|TRBJ1-1|TRBV7-9
TGTGCCAGCAGCCAAGGTCGGGGATCCGCTGAAGCTTTCTTT
CASSQGRGSAEAFF
>.|few|TRBJ2-7|TRBV7-2
TGTGCCAGCAGCCAAGATCCTCTAGCTGGGTACGAGCAGTACTTC
CASSQDPLAGYEQYF